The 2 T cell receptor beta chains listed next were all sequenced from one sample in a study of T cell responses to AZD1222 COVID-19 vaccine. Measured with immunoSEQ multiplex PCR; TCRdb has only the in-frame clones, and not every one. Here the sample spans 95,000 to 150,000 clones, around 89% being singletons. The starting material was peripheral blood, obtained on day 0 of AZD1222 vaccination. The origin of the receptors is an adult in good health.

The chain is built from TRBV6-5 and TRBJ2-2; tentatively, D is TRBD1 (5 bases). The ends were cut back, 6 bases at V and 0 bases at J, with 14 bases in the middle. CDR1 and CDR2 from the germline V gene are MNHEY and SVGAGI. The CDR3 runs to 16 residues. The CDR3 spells CASSYLGASNTGELFF. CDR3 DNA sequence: TGTGCCAGCAGCTACCTAGGGGCCTCGAACACCGGGGAGCTGTTTTTT.

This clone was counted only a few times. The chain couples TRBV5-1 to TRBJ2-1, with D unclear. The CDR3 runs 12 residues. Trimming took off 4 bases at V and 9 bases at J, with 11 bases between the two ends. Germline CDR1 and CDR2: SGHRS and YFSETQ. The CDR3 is CASSTDSSEQFF. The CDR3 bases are TGCGCCAGCAGCACCGACTCGTCTGAGCAGTTCTTC.